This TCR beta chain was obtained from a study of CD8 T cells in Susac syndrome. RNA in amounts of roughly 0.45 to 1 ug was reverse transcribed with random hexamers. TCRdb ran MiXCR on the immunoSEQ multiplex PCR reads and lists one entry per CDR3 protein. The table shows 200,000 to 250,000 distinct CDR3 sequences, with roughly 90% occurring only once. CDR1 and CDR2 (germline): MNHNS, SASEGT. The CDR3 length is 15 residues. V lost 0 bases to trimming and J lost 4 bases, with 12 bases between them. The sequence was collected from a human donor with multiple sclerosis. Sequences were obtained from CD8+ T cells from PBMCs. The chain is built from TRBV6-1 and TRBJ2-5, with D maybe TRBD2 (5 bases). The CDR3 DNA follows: TGTGCCAGCAGTGAAGCGCCCTCCCGGGGAGAGACCCAGTACTTC. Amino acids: CASSEAPSRGETQYF.